This T cell receptor beta chain comes out of a study of blood T cell repertoires in COVID-19. TCRdb's table, derived via immunoSEQ multiplex PCR, lists solely in-frame clones and lacks some. The data show roughly 250,000 clones, about 88% seen once. V was pared by 6 bases and J by 6 bases, with 7 bases of the junction left unmatched. The CDR3 covers 15 residues. Germline assignment: CDR1 SNHLY and CDR2 FYNNEI. The origin of this receptor is a woman aged 40 to 49 who had recovered from COVID-19. The sequenced sample was peripheral blood. This chain links TRBV2 with TRBJ2-2, with 10 bases that match TRBD1. The CDR3 nucleotides read TGTGCCAGCAGGAAGACCGGGACAGGGGCCGGGGAGCTGTTTTTT. Protein sequence: CASRKTGTGAGELFF.